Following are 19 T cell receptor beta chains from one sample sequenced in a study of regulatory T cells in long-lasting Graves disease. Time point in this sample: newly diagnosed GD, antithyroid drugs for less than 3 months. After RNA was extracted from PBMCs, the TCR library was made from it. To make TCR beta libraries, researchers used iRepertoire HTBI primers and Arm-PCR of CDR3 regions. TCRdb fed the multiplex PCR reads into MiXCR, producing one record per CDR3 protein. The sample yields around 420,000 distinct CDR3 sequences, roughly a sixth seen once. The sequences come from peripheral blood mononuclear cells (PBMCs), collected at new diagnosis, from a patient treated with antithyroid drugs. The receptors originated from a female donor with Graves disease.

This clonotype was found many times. Written as DNA, the CDR3 is TGTGCCAGCAGCTTAGGATGGAAGACCCAGTACTTC. Translated: CASSLGWKTQYF. This chain connects TRBV7-9 to TRBJ2-5; D unresolved. Germline lookup yields CDR1 SEHNR and CDR2 FQNEAQ (reference sequence). The CDR3 loop spans 12 amino acids. The germline V and J ends were trimmed by 1 base and 6 bases, with 6 bases remaining between them.

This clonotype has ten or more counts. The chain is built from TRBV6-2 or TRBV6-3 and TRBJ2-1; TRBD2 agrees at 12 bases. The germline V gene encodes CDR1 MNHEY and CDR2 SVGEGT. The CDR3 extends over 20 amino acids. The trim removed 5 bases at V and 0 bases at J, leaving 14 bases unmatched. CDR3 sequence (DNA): TGTGCCAGCAGTGACCGACTAGCGGGAGTTTCAAGGAGCTCCTACAATGAGCAGTTCTTC. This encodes CASSDRLAGVSRSSYNEQFF.

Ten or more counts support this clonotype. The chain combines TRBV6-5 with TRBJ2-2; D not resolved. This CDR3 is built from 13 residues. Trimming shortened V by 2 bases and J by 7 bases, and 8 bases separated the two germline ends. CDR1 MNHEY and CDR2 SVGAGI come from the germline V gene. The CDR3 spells CASSYAPRGELFF. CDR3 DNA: TGTGCCAGCAGTTACGCGCCTCGCGGGGAGCTGTTTTTT.

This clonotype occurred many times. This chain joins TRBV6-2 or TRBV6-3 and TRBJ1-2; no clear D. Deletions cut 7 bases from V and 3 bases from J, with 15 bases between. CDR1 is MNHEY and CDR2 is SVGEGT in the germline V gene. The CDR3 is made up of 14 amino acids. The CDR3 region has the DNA TGTGCCAGCAATGACGGATCTTCATACTATGGCTACACCTTC. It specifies CASNDGSSYYGYTF.

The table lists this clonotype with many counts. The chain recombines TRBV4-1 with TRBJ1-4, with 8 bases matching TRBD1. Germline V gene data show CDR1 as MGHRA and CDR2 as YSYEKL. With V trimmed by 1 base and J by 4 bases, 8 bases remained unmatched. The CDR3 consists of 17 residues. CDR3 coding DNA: TGCGCCAGCAGCCAAGTGGGCAGGGGGCAGGTTAATGAAAAACTGTTTTTT. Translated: CASSQVGRGQVNEKLFF.

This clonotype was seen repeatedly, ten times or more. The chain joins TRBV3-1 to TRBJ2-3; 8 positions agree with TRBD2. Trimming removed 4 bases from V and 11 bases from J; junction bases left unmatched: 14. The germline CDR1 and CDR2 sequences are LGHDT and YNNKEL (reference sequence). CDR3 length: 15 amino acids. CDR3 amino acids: CASSPSAGGQSGQYF. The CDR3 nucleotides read TGTGCCAGCAGCCCGTCTGCGGGAGGACAGAGTGGGCAGTATTTT.

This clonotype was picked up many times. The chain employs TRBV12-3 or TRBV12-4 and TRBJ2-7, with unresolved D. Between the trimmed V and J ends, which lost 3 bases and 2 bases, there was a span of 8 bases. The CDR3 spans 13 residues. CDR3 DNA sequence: TGTGCCAGCAGTTTGTTGGGCACCTACGAGCAGTACTTC. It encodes CASSLLGTYEQYF.

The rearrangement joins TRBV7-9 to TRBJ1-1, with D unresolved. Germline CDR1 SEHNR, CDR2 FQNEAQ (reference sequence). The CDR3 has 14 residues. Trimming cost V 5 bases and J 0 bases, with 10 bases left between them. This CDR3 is CASSIGRVNTEAFF. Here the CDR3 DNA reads TGTGCCAGCAGCATAGGCCGGGTGAACACTGAAGCTTTCTTT.

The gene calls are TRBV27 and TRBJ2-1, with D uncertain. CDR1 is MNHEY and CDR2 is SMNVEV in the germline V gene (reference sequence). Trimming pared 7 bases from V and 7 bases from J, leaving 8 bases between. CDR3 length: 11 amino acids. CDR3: CASMEWNEQFF. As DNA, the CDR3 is TGTGCCAGCATGGAGTGGAATGAGCAGTTCTTC.

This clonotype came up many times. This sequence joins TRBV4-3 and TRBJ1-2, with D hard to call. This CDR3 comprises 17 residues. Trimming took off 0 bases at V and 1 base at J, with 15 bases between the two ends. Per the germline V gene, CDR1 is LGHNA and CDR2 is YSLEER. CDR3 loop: CASSQDRLGVLNYGYTF. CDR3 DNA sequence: TGCGCCAGCAGCCAAGATAGGTTGGGAGTACTTAACTATGGCTACACCTTC.

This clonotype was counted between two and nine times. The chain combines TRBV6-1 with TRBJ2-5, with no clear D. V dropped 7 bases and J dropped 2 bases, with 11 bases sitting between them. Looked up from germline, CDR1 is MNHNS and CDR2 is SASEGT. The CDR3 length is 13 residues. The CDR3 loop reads CASIKKHQETQYF. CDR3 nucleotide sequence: TGTGCCAGCATAAAGAAACATCAAGAGACCCAGTACTTC.

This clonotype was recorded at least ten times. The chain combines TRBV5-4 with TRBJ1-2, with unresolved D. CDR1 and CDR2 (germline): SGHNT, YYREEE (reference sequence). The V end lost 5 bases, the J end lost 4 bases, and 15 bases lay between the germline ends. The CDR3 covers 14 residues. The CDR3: CASRPPQVSYGYTF. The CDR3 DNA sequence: TGTGCCAGCAGACCCCCCCAGGTCAGCTATGGCTACACCTTC.

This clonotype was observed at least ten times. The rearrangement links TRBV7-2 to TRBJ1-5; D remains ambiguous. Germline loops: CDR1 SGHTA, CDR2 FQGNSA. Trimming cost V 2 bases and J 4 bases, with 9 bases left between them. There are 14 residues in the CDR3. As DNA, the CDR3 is TGTGCCAGCAGCTTACATCCGCGAAATCAGCCCCAGCATTTT. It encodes CASSLHPRNQPQHF.

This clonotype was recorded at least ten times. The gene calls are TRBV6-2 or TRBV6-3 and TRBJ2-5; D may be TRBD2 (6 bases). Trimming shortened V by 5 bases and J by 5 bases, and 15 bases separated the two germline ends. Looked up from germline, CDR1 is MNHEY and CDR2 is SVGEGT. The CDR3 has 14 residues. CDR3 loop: CASSEGAGWETQYF. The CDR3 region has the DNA TGTGCCAGCAGTGAAGGGGCGGGGTGGGAGACCCAGTACTTC.

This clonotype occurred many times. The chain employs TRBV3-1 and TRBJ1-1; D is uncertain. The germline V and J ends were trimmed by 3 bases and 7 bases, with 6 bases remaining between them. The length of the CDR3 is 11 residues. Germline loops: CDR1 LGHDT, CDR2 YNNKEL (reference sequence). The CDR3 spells CASSQGSEAFF. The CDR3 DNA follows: TGTGCCAGCAGCCAGGGCAGTGAAGCTTTCTTT.

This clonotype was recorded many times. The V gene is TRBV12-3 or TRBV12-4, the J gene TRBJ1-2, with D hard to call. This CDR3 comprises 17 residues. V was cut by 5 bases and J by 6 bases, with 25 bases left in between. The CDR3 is CASSPDPQFTRVHGYTF. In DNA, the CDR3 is TGTGCCAGCAGTCCAGACCCCCAATTTACCCGGGTGCATGGCTACACCTTC.

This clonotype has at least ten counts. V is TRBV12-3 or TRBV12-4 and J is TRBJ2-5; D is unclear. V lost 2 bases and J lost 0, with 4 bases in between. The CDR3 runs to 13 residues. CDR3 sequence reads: CASSLPYQETQYF. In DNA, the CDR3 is TGTGCCAGCAGTTTACCGTACCAAGAGACCCAGTACTTC.

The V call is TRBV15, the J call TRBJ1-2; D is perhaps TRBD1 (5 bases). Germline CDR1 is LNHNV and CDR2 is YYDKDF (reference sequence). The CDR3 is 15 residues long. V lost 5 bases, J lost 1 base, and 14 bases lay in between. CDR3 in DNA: TGTGCCACCAGCCCCGCCAAGGGGAGTAACTATGGCTACACCTTC. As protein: CATSPAKGSNYGYTF. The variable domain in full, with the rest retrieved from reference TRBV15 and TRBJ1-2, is DAMVIQNPRYQVTQFGKPVTLSCSQTLNHNVMYWYQQKSSQAPKLLFHYYDKDFNNEADTPDNFQSRRPNTSFCFLDIRSPGLGDTAMYLCATSPAKGSNYGYTFGSGTRLTVV.

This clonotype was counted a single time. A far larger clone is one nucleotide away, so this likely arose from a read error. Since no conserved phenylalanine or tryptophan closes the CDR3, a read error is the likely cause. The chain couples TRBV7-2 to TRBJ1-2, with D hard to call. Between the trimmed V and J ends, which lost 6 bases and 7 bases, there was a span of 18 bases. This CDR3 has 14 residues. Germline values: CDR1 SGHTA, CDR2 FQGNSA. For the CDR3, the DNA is TGTGCCAGCAGATCTCTCCCCGACCCTGCTGGCTACACCCTC. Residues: CASRSLPDPAGYTL.